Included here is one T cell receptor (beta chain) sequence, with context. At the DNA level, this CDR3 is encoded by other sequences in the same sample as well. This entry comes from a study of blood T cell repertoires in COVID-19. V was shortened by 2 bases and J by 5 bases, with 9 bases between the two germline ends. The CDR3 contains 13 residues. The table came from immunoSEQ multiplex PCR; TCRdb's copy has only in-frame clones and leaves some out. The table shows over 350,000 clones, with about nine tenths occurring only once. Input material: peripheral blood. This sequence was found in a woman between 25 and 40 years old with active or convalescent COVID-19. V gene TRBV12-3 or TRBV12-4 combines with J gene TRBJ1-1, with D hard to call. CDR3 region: CASSLRGNTEAFF. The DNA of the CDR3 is TGTGCCAGCAGTTTAAGAGGGAATACTGAAGCTTTCTTT.